This T cell receptor beta chain was sequenced in a study of T cells in localized non-small cell lung cancer. Some clones are missing from TCRdb's copy, which holds only in-frame ones; the method was immunoSEQ multiplex PCR. The repertoire consists of about 78,000 clones, with 80% to 90% occurring once and the leading ten covering 2.8%. V lost 3 bases, J lost 4 bases, and 2 bases stayed unmatched. The V gene's germline CDR1 is MNHNS and CDR2 SASEGT. The CDR3 loop spans 14 amino acids. This specimen was peripheral blood, taken before any cancer treatment. The chain is built from TRBV6-1 and TRBJ2-5, with 10 bases aligning to TRBD2. This TCR was sampled from a man aged 35-75 years with stage I lung adenocarcinoma. CDR3 in amino acids: CASSDRTSGETQYF. The CDR3 nucleotides read TGTGCCAGCAGTGACCGGACTAGCGGAGAGACCCAGTACTTC.